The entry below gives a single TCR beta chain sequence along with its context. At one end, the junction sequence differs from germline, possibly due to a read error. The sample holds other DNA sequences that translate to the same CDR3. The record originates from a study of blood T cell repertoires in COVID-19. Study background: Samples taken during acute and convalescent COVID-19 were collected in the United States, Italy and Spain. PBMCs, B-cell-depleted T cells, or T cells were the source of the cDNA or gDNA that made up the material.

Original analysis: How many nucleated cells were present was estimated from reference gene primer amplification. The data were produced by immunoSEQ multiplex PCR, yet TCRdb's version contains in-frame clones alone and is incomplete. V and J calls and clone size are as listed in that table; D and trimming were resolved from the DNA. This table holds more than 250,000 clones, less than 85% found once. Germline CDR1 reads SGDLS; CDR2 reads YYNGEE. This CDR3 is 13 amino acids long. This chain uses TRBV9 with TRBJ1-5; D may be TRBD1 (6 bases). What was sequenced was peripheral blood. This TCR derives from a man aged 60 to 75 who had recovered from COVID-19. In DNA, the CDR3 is TGTGCCAGCAGCGTAGGGGACAATCAACCCCAGCATTTT. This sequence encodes CASSVGDNQPQHF.